This T cell receptor (beta chain) originates from a study of blood T cells in healthy people across ages. This clonotype was seen a few times. Its antigen is not known. This CDR3 spans 13 amino acids. V dropped 4 bases and J dropped 8 bases, with 15 bases sitting between them. CDR1 and CDR2 (germline): SGDLS, YYNGEE. Combining a sample-barcoded 5' primer with a J-beta primer mix, a second PCR ran for roughly 7 to 11 cycles. TCRdb passed the 5' RACE reads through MiXCR, listing each CDR3 protein once. The top ten clones hold around 15% of a sample with about 900,000 distinct CDR3 sequences, 45% to 50% of them seen once. Peripheral blood from each donor was collected in a volume of ten milliliters. General study findings and limits: Long-lived donors carried more naive CD4+ cells and greater diversity than aged donors.

Sequencing input: blood. The chain couples TRBV9 to TRBJ1-2; possibly TRBD1 for D (5 bases). The sequence derives from a man in his thirties or forties in good health. The CDR3 is CASSPPSGLGYTF. CDR3 nucleotides: TGTGCCAGCAGCCCCCCGTCAGGGCTCGGCTACACCTTC. The full variable domain, its missing parts supplied by reference TRBV9 and TRBJ1-2, is DSGVTQTPKHLITATGQRVTLRCSPRSGDLSVYWYQQSLDQGLQFLIQYYNGEERAKGNILERFSAQQFPDLHSELNLSSLELGDSALYFCASSPPSGLGYTFGSGTRLTVV.